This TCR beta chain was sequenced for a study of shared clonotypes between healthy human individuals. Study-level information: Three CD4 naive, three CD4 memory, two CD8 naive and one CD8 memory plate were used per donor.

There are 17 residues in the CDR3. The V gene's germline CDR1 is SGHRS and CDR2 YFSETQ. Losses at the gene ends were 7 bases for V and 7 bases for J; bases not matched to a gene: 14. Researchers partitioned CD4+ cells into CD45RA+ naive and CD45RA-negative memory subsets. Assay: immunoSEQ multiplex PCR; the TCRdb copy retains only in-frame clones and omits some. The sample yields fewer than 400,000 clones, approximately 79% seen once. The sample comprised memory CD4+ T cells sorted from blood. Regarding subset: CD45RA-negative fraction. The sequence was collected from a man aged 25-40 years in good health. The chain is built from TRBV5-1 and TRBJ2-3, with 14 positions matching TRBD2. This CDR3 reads CASSEEGLAGAGYTQYF. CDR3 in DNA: TGCGCCAGCTCCGAGGAGGGACTAGCGGGGGCGGGGTATACGCAGTATTTT.